Listed below are T cell receptor beta chains from one sample, sequenced in a study of blood T cell repertoires in COVID-19. The table came from immunoSEQ multiplex PCR; TCRdb's copy has only in-frame clones and leaves some out. The profile shows over 50,000 clones, around nine tenths of them singletons. Sequencing was carried out using peripheral blood. All receptors come from a man aged 45-65 years with active COVID-19. CDR3s include the opening cysteine and the closing phenylalanine or tryptophan. A D gene is named only where the DNA matches it firmly. For some rows the clone size is stated as once, few or many, or as a class when expanded; others skip it.

j_call,d_call,v_call,clone_size,cdr3_nt,cdr3_aa
TRBJ2-5,NA,TRBV4-3,NA,TGCGCCAGCAGCCAAGATTTGTCGCGGGGAGAACGTAAAGAGACCCAGTACTTC,CASSQDLSRGERKETQYF
TRBJ1-3,NA,TRBV6-1,NA,TGTGCCAGCAGTGTCGACAGATCCAGCTCTGGAAACACCATATATTTT,CASSVDRSSSGNTIYF
TRBJ1-2,NA,TRBV28,NA,TGTGCCAGCAGTCTACCAGGGCCTCCGTATGGCTACACCTTC,CASSLPGPPYGYTF
TRBJ1-5,NA,TRBV28,NA,TGTGCCAGCAGTTTTGGGCCAGGCAATCAGCCCCAGCATTTT,CASSFGPGNQPQHF
TRBJ2-2,TRBD2,TRBV7-2,NA,TGTGCCAGCAGCTCCCAAGGGCTAGCGGGAGGCTCGAACACCGGGGAGCTGTTTTTT,CASSSQGLAGGSNTGELFF
TRBJ2-7,TRBD1,TRBV4-3,NA,TGCGCCAGCAGCCTTCACAGGGGGAGCTCCTACGAGCAGTACTTC,CASSLHRGSSYEQYF
TRBJ1-2,NA,TRBV28,NA,TGTGCCAGCAGTTCCCTTGAAAGGGGCTATGGCTACACCTTC,CASSSLERGYGYTF
TRBJ2-1,TRBD1,TRBV23-1,NA,TGCGCCAGCAGTCAACCCGGGACAGGGCCCAATGAGCAGTTCTTC,CASSQPGTGPNEQFF
TRBJ1-2,TRBD1,TRBV9,once,TGTGCCAGCAGCGCGTCGGACAGGGGGTCTACCTATGGCTACACCTTC,CASSASDRGSTYGYTF
TRBJ2-2,NA,TRBV6-5,NA,TGTGCCAGCAGTTACTCCCGGGGGGCGGACGGGGAGCTGTTTTTT,CASSYSRGADGELFF
TRBJ1-2,NA,TRBV10-3,NA,TGTGCCATCAAAGAACTGAGGACAAACTATGGCTACACCTTC,CAIKELRTNYGYTF
TRBJ1-1,NA,TRBV6-5,NA,TGTGCCAGCAGTCCCCCGGGATCTGGGAGGGTTGAAGCTTTCTTT,CASSPPGSGRVEAFF
TRBJ2-7,NA,TRBV10-3,NA,TGTGCCATCAGGGACTCGGGTGCCTACGAGCAGTACTTC,CAIRDSGAYEQYF
TRBJ1-2,NA,TRBV3-1/TRBV3-2,few,TGTGCCAGCAGCGAAGGAGGCACCTGCTATGGCTACACCTTC,CASSEGGTCYGYTF
TRBJ1-4,NA,TRBV6-1,NA,TGTGCCAGCAGTGAAGCGCAAGGGAGGTTTAATGAAAAACTGTTTTTT,CASSEAQGRFNEKLFF
TRBJ2-7,TRBD1,TRBV11-2,NA,TGTGCCAGCAGCAACACCGGGACAGGGATCTACGAGCAGTACTTC,CASSNTGTGIYEQYF
TRBJ2-3,NA,TRBV7-9,NA,TGTGCCAGCATCTCGGAGGGGATTAGCGGAGATACGCAGTATTTT,CASISEGISGDTQYF
TRBJ1-2,NA,TRBV21-1,NA,TGTGCCAGCAGCAAAGGGGAGGAGCAGTTGTGGGGCTACACCTTC,CASSKGEEQLWGYTF
TRBJ2-4,NA,TRBV12-3/TRBV12-4,once,TGTGCCAGCAGCGAGGTGAGGGGGAACATTCAGTACTTC,CASSEVRGNIQYF
TRBJ2-5,TRBD1,TRBV10-3,once,TGTGCCATCGGGGGACAGGGGGCTGAGACCCAGTACTTC,CAIGGQGAETQYF
TRBJ2-1,TRBD1,TRBV7-2,NA,TGTGCCAGCAGCTTAGGGACAGGGCCCTACAATGAGCAGTTCTTC,CASSLGTGPYNEQFF
TRBJ1-5,NA,TRBV30,NA,TGTGCCTGGAGTCTCACTGGAGGTATAAGTCAGCCCCAGCATTTT,CAWSLTGGISQPQHF
TRBJ2-3,TRBD1,TRBV6-5,NA,TGTGCCAGCAGCACAGGGGTGGTGCAGTATTTT,CASSTGVVQYF
TRBJ2-7,TRBD1,TRBV25-1,NA,TGTGCCAGCAGTGGGACAGGGGGCACCTACGAGCAGTACTTC,CASSGTGGTYEQYF
TRBJ2-5,NA,TRBV6-5,NA,TGTGCCAGCAGTTTTACAGGGTTTGAGGAGACCCAGTACTTC,CASSFTGFEETQYF
TRBJ1-2,NA,TRBV7-2,NA,TGTGCCAGCAGCTTAGGGGGGGGAAATGACTATGGCTACACCTTC,CASSLGGGNDYGYTF
TRBJ2-2,TRBD2,TRBV5-1,NA,TGCGCCAGCAGCGAACGGACTAGCGGGGAGCTGTTTTTT,CASSERTSGELFF
TRBJ2-7,TRBD2,TRBV28,NA,TGTGCCAGCAGATCGGGACTAGCGGGCGGGGACTACGAGCAGTACTTC,CASRSGLAGGDYEQYF
TRBJ1-2,TRBD1,TRBV19,NA,TGTGCCAGTAGTAGGAGTGGACAGGGGTTTGCTTATGGCTACACCTTC,CASSRSGQGFAYGYTF
TRBJ2-2,NA,TRBV7-2,NA,TGTGCCAGCAGCTTAATGGAGGGCACCGGGGAGCTGTTTTTT,CASSLMEGTGELFF
TRBJ1-5,TRBD1,TRBV28,NA,TGTGCCAGCCGCAGGGGGCGAAGCAATCAGCCCCAGCATTTT,CASRRGRSNQPQHF
TRBJ2-1,TRBD1,TRBV7-2,NA,TGTGCCAGCAGCTGGCCCACAGGGGCAGCTGAGCAGTTCTTC,CASSWPTGAAEQFF
TRBJ1-3,NA,TRBV7-2,NA,TGTGCCAGCAGCTCATATAGTCGTTTACCTGGAAACACCATATATTTT,CASSSYSRLPGNTIYF
TRBJ2-1,TRBD2,TRBV28,medium-sized,TGTGCCAGCAGCCCGCCTTCTAGCGGGTTTGACAATGAGCAGTTCTTC,CASSPPSSGFDNEQFF
TRBJ2-7,TRBD1,TRBV5-1,NA,TGCGCCAGCAGCTTCGGACAGGGAGGTAGGGAGCAGTACTTC,CASSFGQGGREQYF
TRBJ1-5,NA,TRBV5-6,NA,TGTGCCAGCAGCTTGGGACAGCGTGCAGATCAGCCCCAGCATTTT,CASSLGQRADQPQHF
TRBJ2-1,NA,TRBV5-1,NA,TGCGCCAGCAGCTTGGCCGGGAATGAGCAGTTCTTC,CASSLAGNEQFF
TRBJ2-7,NA,TRBV5-4,once,TGTGCCAGCACGCTCGATCCGGGTTCCCGGCCAGACGAGCAGTACTTC,CASTLDPGSRPDEQYF
TRBJ1-2,TRBD1,TRBV6-6,NA,TGTGCCAGCAGTCGCGACAGGGCCACAAATAACTATGGCTACACCTTC,CASSRDRATNNYGYTF
TRBJ1-1,TRBD1,TRBV9,NA,TGTGCCAGCAGCGTGAAGGGGGCAAGCACTGAAGCTTTCTTT,CASSVKGASTEAFF
TRBJ2-1,NA,TRBV3-1/TRBV3-2,NA,TGTGCCAGCAGCCGGGGGGTCAATGAGCAGTTCTTC,CASSRGVNEQFF
TRBJ1-6,NA,TRBV30,NA,TGTGCCTGGAGGGCAGGGTCACCCCTCCACTTT,CAWRAGSPLHF
TRBJ2-5,NA,TRBV5-4,NA,TGTGCCAGCAGCTTCCTGACAGGATTAGAGACCCAGTACTTC,CASSFLTGLETQYF
TRBJ1-4,NA,TRBV18,NA,TGTGCCAGCTCACCCCCGACAACAACTAATGAAAAACTGTTTTTT,CASSPPTTTNEKLFF
TRBJ1-1,NA,TRBV28,once,TGTGCCAGCAGTTCCAACCCGGGTGTCGACACTGAAGCTTTCTTT,CASSSNPGVDTEAFF
TRBJ1-2,NA,TRBV7-2,NA,TGTGCCAGCAGCCATAATTGGGACACCAACTATGGCTACACCTTC,CASSHNWDTNYGYTF
TRBJ2-7,NA,TRBV19,NA,TGTGCCAGTAGTATAGGTCGGACAGCAACCCCCTACGAGCAGTACTTC,CASSIGRTATPYEQYF
TRBJ2-1,NA,TRBV7-2,NA,TGTGCCAGCAAGCCTTCCTTCTCCTACAATGAGCAGTTCTTC,CASKPSFSYNEQFF
TRBJ2-1,TRBD2,TRBV19,once,TGTGCCAGTAGTAGGGGACTAGCGGGGGAGAATGAGCAGTTCTTC,CASSRGLAGENEQFF
TRBJ1-4,TRBD1,TRBV25-1,NA,TGTGCCAGCAGTCCTCGGACAGGAGTTAATGAAAAACTGTTTTTT,CASSPRTGVNEKLFF
TRBJ1-1,TRBD1,TRBV27,NA,TGTGCCAGCAAATTACAGGGGATAATGAACACTGAAGCTTTCTTT,CASKLQGIMNTEAFF
TRBJ2-7,NA,TRBV5-1,NA,TGCGCCAGCAGCCTGAGCTCCTACGAGCAGTACTTC,CASSLSSYEQYF
TRBJ2-3,TRBD2,TRBV29-1,NA,TGCAGCGCCGACTTAGCGGGGAGAGATACGCAGTATTTT,CSADLAGRDTQYF